Following are 30 T cell receptor beta chains from one sample sequenced in a study of cytomegalovirus exposure and HLA in healthy donors. The PCR was carried out with 60 Vbeta primers and 13 Jbeta primers. This table comes from immunoSEQ multiplex PCR, and its TCRdb copy is limited to in-frame clones, with some not included. The repertoire holds tens of thousands of clones, with about 76% as singletons. Material for sequencing was PBMCs. Every receptor here comes from a man aged 18 to 29 in good health and CMV-seronegative.

This clone turned up a few times. The chain carries TRBV2 and TRBJ2-7, with D possibly matching TRBD1 (5 bases). Trimming shortened V by 2 bases and J by 2 bases, and 13 bases separated the two germline ends. This CDR3 contains 15 residues. CDR1 SNHLY and CDR2 FYNNEI come from the germline V gene. CDR3 nucleotide sequence: TGTGCCAGCAGTGAATGGTCAGGGCCCCCCTACGAGCAGTACTTC. This gives the protein CASSEWSGPPYEQYF.

The chain links TRBV5-4 to TRBJ2-1; 9 bases match TRBD1. Looked up from germline, CDR1 is SGHNT and CDR2 is YYREEE (reference sequence). Trimming removed 0 bases from V and 10 bases from J; junction bases left unmatched: 2. This CDR3 is built from 13 residues. The CDR3 reads CASSLDRGREQFF. CDR3 coding DNA: TGTGCCAGCAGCTTGGACAGGGGGCGGGAGCAGTTCTTC.

The chain joins TRBV27 to TRBJ1-6, with 10 bases that match TRBD1. Germline CDR1 MNHEY, CDR2 SMNVEV (reference sequence). This CDR3 is 13 amino acids long. J gave up 10 bases and V 10 bases, and 7 bases lay outside the gene matches. CDR3 DNA: TGTGCCACGGGGACAGGGGAGGGGTCACCCCTCCACTTT. As protein: CATGTGEGSPLHF.

The chain couples TRBV5-1 to TRBJ1-1, with 8 bases lining up with TRBD1. The CDR3 runs to 14 residues. Looked up from germline, CDR1 is SGHRS and CDR2 is YFSETQ. V dropped 4 bases and J dropped 4; count of bases not matched to a gene: 6. The CDR3 region is CASSPGQGGTEAFF. The DNA for the CDR3 is TGCGCCAGCAGCCCCGGACAGGGAGGCACTGAAGCTTTCTTT.

The chain joins TRBV11-2 to TRBJ2-2, with TRBD2 identical over 8 bases. There are 13 residues in the CDR3. The J segment lost 4 bases and the V segment lost 5 bases, leaving 0 bases of the junction unmatched. CDR1 SGHAT and CDR2 FQNNGV come from the germline V gene. This chain's CDR3 is CASSAGGTGELFF. The DNA of the CDR3 is TGTGCCAGCAGCGCGGGGGGCACCGGGGAGCTGTTTTTT.

The chain combines TRBV9 with TRBJ2-7; 12 nucleotides align to TRBD2. CDR1 SGDLS and CDR2 YYNGEE come from the germline V gene. CDR3 length: 17 amino acids. Unmatched junction bases numbered 7, after V lost 0 bases and J lost 3 bases. The CDR3 sequence: CASSVGASGGANYEQYF. In DNA form, the CDR3 reads TGTGCCAGCAGCGTAGGGGCTAGCGGGGGGGCCAACTACGAGCAGTACTTC.

The chain links TRBV7-2 to TRBJ1-1, with 8 bases identical to TRBD1. This CDR3 is built from 13 residues. V lost 4 bases and J lost 8; bases outside the gene matches: 6. Looked up from germline, CDR1 is SGHTA and CDR2 is FQGNSA. This CDR3 reads CASSSSTGEEAFF. CDR3 nucleotides: TGTGCCAGCAGCTCCTCGACAGGGGAGGAAGCTTTCTTT.

The genes are TRBV10-3 and TRBJ2-7; 10 nucleotides align to TRBD2. This CDR3 is 14 amino acids long. The V gene's germline CDR1 is ENHRY and CDR2 SYGVKD. The trim removed 2 bases at V and 9 bases at J, leaving 7 bases unmatched. CDR3 DNA: TGTGCCATCAGTGAGACGCGGCTAGCGGGGGCGCAGTACGTC. Amino acid sequence: CAISETRLAGAQYV.

This clone was observed a few times. The rearrangement joins TRBV19 to TRBJ1-2, with a weak D call TRBD1 (5 bases). This CDR3 spans 13 amino acids. Trimming took 10 bases from V and 0 from J, leaving 12 bases between them. Germline lookup yields CDR1 LNHDA and CDR2 SQIVND (reference sequence). This chain's CDR3 is CATQRGANYGYTF. The CDR3 nucleotides read TGTGCCACCCAACGGGGGGCTAACTATGGCTACACCTTC.

The count of this clone is one. The chain links TRBV10-1 to TRBJ2-5; D might be TRBD2 (6 bases). V was trimmed by 6 bases and J by 5 bases, leaving 19 bases between them. This CDR3 comprises 15 residues. The germline V gene encodes CDR1 WNHNN and CDR2 SYGVQD (reference sequence). The CDR3 coding sequence is TGCGCCAGCAGCCCTAGCGAAAGGGGCTTGGAGACCCAGTACTTC. Protein: CASSPSERGLETQYF.

The rearrangement links TRBV6-1 to TRBJ2-5; possible D gene TRBD2, 6 bases. The V end was cut by 4 bases, the J end by 5 bases, with 14 bases between. The CDR3 loop spans 14 amino acids. Looked up from germline, CDR1 is MNHNS and CDR2 is SASEGT. CDR3 sequence: CASSATSLRETQYF. CDR3 nucleotide sequence: TGTGCCAGCAGTGCAACTAGCTTGAGGGAGACCCAGTACTTC.

In its sample, this clone was seen once. The chain has TRBV5-6 and TRBJ2-5; D may be TRBD1 (5 bases). V shed 4 bases and J shed 0 bases, with 13 bases lying between them. The CDR3 covers 15 residues. Germline lookup yields CDR1 SGHDT and CDR2 YYEEEE. CDR3: CASSRPDSYQETQYF. The DNA for the CDR3 is TGTGCCAGCAGCCGACCCGACAGTTACCAAGAGACCCAGTACTTC.

The V call is TRBV27, the J call TRBJ1-1; D is possibly TRBD1 (5 bases). Germline CDR1 is MNHEY and CDR2 is SMNVEV (reference sequence). This CDR3 is built from 15 residues. Trimming shortened V by 6 bases and J by 0 bases, and 14 bases separated the two germline ends. CDR3 bases: TGTGCCAGCAGCCGACCGACAGCCATGAACACTGAAGCTTTCTTT. It yields the protein CASSRPTAMNTEAFF.

The chain is built from TRBV7-8 and TRBJ2-2; possibly TRBD1 for D (5 bases). Germline values: CDR1 SGHVS, CDR2 FQNEAQ. Trimming pared 1 base from V and 13 bases from J, leaving 10 bases between. This CDR3 contains 12 residues. The CDR3 spells CASSLGGTGLFF. The CDR3 bases are TGTGCCAGCAGCTTAGGGGGTACAGGGCTGTTTTTT.

On this clone: An end of the junction differs from the germline gene, which may be a read error. This chain links TRBV6-6 with TRBJ1-2; 8 positions agree with TRBD1. This CDR3 comprises 14 residues. Germline CDR1 reads MNHNY; CDR2 reads SVGAGI (reference sequence). The CDR3 sequence is CASSSTGANYDYTF. The CDR3 bases are TGTGCCAGCAGTTCGACAGGGGCTAACTATGACTACACCTTC.

The chain uses TRBV27 and TRBJ2-4; TRBD2 matches 14 bases. This CDR3 has 17 amino acids. V was clipped by 4 bases and J by 4 bases; unmatched bases: 6. Looked up from germline, CDR1 is MNHEY and CDR2 is SMNVEV (reference sequence). This CDR3 is CASSSPGLAGGKNIQYF. The CDR3 DNA reads as TGTGCCAGCAGTTCCCCCGGACTAGCGGGGGGAAAAAACATTCAGTACTTC.

The rearrangement joins TRBV5-5 to TRBJ2-7; 11 bases line up with TRBD1. Looked up from germline, CDR1 is SGHKS and CDR2 is YYEKEE (reference sequence). J lost 1 base, V lost 0 bases, and 6 bases had no gene match. The CDR3 length is 17 residues. The CDR3 region has the DNA TGTGCCAGCAGCTTGGCCGGACAGGGGGCGTTATCCTACGAGCAGTACTTC. Encoded protein: CASSLAGQGALSYEQYF.

This clone appeared a few times. This chain joins TRBV7-2 and TRBJ1-5; D perhaps matches TRBD1 (6 bases). Trimming took 0 bases from V and 6 from J, leaving 15 bases between them. CDR3 length equals 16 residues. From germline, CDR1 is SGHTA and CDR2 FQGNSA. CDR3 DNA: TGTGCCAGCAGCTTAGCGTTTGGGGGCGCGGGTCAGCCCCAGCATTTT. Translation gives CASSLAFGGAGQPQHF.

This sequence joins TRBV6-1 and TRBJ2-7; tentatively, D is TRBD2 (6 bases). This CDR3 has 14 residues. The V gene's germline CDR1 is MNHNS and CDR2 SASEGT. V was trimmed by 2 bases and J by 3 bases, leaving 11 bases between them. CDR3 nucleotides: TGTGCCAGCAGTGAATTCGGGACTCTCTACGAGCAGTACTTC. Protein sequence: CASSEFGTLYEQYF.

This chain connects TRBV7-8 to TRBJ2-5; TRBD2 matches at 7 bases. V trimming: 3 bases; J trimming: 2 bases; junction bases outside the gene matches: 6. The CDR3 sequence is 15 residues long. Per germline, CDR1 SGHVS and CDR2 FQNEAQ. CDR3 residues: CASSFKRGVQETQYF. As DNA, the CDR3 is TGTGCCAGCAGCTTCAAGCGGGGTGTGCAAGAGACCCAGTACTTC.

This clone was seen a single time. The genes are TRBV6-6 and TRBJ1-5; 8 bases agree with TRBD1. CDR3 length: 15 residues. Germline V gene lookup returns CDR1 MNHNY and CDR2 SVGAGI (reference sequence). The ends lost 5 bases at V and 2 bases at J; junction bases unmatched: 5. CDR3 DNA sequence: TGTGCCAGCAGTCCGGACAGGGAGGGCAATCAGCCCCAGCATTTT. The encoded protein is CASSPDREGNQPQHF.

The chain joins TRBV5-1 to TRBJ2-2; tentatively, D is TRBD2 (6 bases). The CDR3 consists of 14 residues. Deletions cut 3 bases from V and 6 bases from J, with 12 bases between. CDR1 and CDR2 (germline): SGHRS, YFSETQ. CDR3 in amino acids: CASSWTAGSGELFF. The CDR3 DNA follows: TGCGCCAGCAGCTGGACGGCGGGGTCCGGGGAGCTGTTTTTT.

This sequence joins TRBV27 and TRBJ1-1; a weak D match, TRBD1 (5 bases). This CDR3 contains 14 residues. Trimming cost V 8 bases and J 4 bases, with 17 bases left between them. Germline V lookup: CDR1 MNHEY, CDR2 SMNVEV (reference sequence). The CDR3 nucleotides are TGTGCCAGCGGAGGGCGGGGGAGGACCACTGAAGCTTTCTTT. It translates to CASGGRGRTTEAFF.

The chain joins TRBV30 to TRBJ2-1; perhaps TRBD2 as D (5 bases). V was pared by 0 bases and J by 6 bases, with 18 bases between. The CDR3 is 16 amino acids. Germline CDR1 and CDR2: GTSNPN and SVGIG (reference sequence). CDR3 residues: CAWSVNRGKRFNEQFF. The CDR3 DNA reads as TGTGCCTGGAGTGTAAATCGGGGAAAAAGATTCAATGAGCAGTTCTTC.

V usage is TRBV18 and J usage is TRBJ1-1; D possibly corresponds to TRBD1 (6 bases). Trimming removed 4 bases from V and 10 bases from J, with 13 bases in between. Germline V gene data show CDR1 as KGHSH and CDR2 as LQKENI. This CDR3 comprises 12 residues. The CDR3 nucleotides are TGTGCCAGCTCACAGGGGGATGGAAGAGCTTTCTTT. This translates into CASSQGDGRAFF.

The chain carries TRBV5-1 and TRBJ2-3, with D uncertain. CDR3 length equals 15 residues. CDR1 and CDR2 from the germline V gene are SGHRS and YFSETQ. Trimming removed 4 bases at V and 2 bases at J, with 14 bases between. DNA of the CDR3: TGCGCCAGCAGCATTACAGTGATAGACACAGATACGCAGTATTTT. Its protein product is CASSITVIDTDTQYF.

This chain links TRBV6-5 with TRBJ2-5, with 9 bases that match TRBD2. Germline CDR1 MNHEY, CDR2 SVGAGI. V shed 2 bases, J shed 2 bases, and the junction held 6 bases outside the gene matches. The CDR3 contains 16 residues. The CDR3, as DNA: TGTGCCAGCAGTTACATGCTAGCGGGGCTTCAAGAGACCCAGTACTTC. This gives the protein CASSYMLAGLQETQYF.

The sample holds one count of this clone. The chain combines TRBV30 with TRBJ1-2; possibly TRBD1 for D (5 bases). The CDR3 is 12 residues long. Germline-derived CDR1 and CDR2 are GTSNPN and SVGIG (reference sequence). Trimming removed 3 bases from V and 8 bases from J, with 13 bases in between. CDR3 sequence: CAWSPGSRGYTF. CDR3 bases: TGTGCCTGGAGCCCAGGGTCTAGAGGCTACACCTTC.

The V gene is TRBV5-8, the J gene TRBJ2-7; maybe TRBD2 (5 bases). This CDR3 contains 13 residues. The V end lost 1 base, the J end lost 7 bases, and 12 bases lay between the germline ends. Germline V CDR1 and CDR2: SGHTS, YDEGEE. The DNA of the CDR3 is TGTGCCAGCAGCTTGTTCCCGGAGGCGGAGCAGTACGTC. Its translation is CASSLFPEAEQYV.

In DNA form, the CDR3 reads TGTGCCAGCAGTGCGGACTGGACCGGGGAGCTGTTTTTT. The encoded protein is CASSADWTGELFF. The chain recombines TRBV25-1 with TRBJ2-2; D may be TRBD2 (5 bases). The V and J ends lost 4 bases and 5 bases respectively, with 8 bases between them. This CDR3 spans 13 amino acids. CDR1 and CDR2 from the germline V gene are MGHDK and SYGVNS.